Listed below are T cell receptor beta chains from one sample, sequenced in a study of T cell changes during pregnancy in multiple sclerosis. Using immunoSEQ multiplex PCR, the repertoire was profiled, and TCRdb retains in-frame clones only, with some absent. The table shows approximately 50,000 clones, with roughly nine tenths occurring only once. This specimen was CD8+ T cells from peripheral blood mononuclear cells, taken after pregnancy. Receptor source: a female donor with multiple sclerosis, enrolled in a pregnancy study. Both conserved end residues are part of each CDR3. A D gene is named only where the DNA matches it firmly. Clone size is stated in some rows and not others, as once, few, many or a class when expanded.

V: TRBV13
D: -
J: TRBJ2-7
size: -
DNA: TGTGCCAGCAGCTTAGTCTCTGACGAGCAGTACTTC
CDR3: CASSLVSDEQYF

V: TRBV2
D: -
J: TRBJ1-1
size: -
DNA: TGTGCCCTCCCGCTAGGCCTTCTGCCTTTCTTT
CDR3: CALPLGLLPFF

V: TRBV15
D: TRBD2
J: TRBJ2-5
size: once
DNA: TGTGCCACTACCCGGGGGGAAAGAGTATCGGAGACCCAGTACTTC
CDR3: CATTRGERVSETQYF

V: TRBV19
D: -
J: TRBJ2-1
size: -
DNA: TGTGCCAGTAGTATGGGCGGGGACTACAATGAGCAGTTCTTC
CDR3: CASSMGGDYNEQFF

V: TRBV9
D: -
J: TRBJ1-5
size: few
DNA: TGTGCCAGCAGCCCCAACAGGGTTGGTCAGCCCCAGCATTTT
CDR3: CASSPNRVGQPQHF

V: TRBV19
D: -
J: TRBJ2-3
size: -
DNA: TGTGCCAGTAGTATAGGGGCGGAGGCGTATACGCAGTATTTT
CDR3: CASSIGAEAYTQYF

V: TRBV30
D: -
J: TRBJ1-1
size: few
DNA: TGTGCCTGGAATTGGGGGGAAAGCTTCATGAACACTGAAGCTTTCTTT
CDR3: CAWNWGESFMNTEAFF

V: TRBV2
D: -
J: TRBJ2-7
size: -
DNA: TGTGCCAGCAGAGGATCCCCCGGGGAGCAGTACTTC
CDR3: CASRGSPGEQYF

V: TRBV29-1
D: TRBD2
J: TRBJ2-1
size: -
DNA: TGCAGCGTCGTAGCGGGGGTGAACAATGAGCAGTTCTTC
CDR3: CSVVAGVNNEQFF

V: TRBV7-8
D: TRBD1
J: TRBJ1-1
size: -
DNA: TGTGCCAGCAACACTCCGGGACAGGTTAACACTGAAGCTTTCTTT
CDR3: CASNTPGQVNTEAFF

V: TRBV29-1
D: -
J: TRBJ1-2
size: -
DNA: TGCAGCGTTGTGGGCCACTATGGCTACACCTTC
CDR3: CSVVGHYGYTF

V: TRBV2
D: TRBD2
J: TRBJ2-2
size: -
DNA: TGTGCCAGCAGTATTAGCGGGGGGGCCTTCACCGGGGAGCTGTTTTTT
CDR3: CASSISGGAFTGELFF

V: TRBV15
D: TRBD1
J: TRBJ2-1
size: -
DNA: TGTGCCACCAGCAGAGTTGACAGGGCAGGCGACAATGAGCAGTTCTTC
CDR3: CATSRVDRAGDNEQFF

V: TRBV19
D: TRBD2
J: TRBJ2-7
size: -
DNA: TGTGCCAGTAGTCTCCGGGGACTAGACGAGCAGTACTTC
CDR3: CASSLRGLDEQYF

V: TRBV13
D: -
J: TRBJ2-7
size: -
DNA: TGTGCCAGCAGCCCCCTTAACACCTACGAGCAGTACTTC
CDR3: CASSPLNTYEQYF

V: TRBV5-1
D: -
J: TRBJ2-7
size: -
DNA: TGCGCCAGCAGATACGGGACACTCTACGAGCAGTACTTC
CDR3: CASRYGTLYEQYF

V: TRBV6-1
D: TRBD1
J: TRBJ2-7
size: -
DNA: TGTGCCAGCAGTGAAGCGTCAGGGGGATCCTACGAGCAGTACTTC
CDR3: CASSEASGGSYEQYF

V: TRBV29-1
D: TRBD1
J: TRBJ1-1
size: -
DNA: TGCAGCGTGGACGGACAGGGAGGGAGCACTGAAGCTTTCTTT
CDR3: CSVDGQGGSTEAFF

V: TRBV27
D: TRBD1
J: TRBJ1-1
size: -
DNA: TGTGCCAGCAGGGACAGGGGATCTGAAGCTTTCTTT
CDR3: CASRDRGSEAFF

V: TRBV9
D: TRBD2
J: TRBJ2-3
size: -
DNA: TGTGCCAGCAGCGACACTAGCGTTAGCACAGATACGCAGTATTTT
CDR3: CASSDTSVSTDTQYF

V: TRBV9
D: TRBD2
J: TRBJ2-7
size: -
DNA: TGTGCCAGCAGCGCAAGCGGGGATAGCTCCTACGAGCAGTACTTC
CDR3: CASSASGDSSYEQYF

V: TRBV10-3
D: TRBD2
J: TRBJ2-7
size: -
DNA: TGTGCCATCAGTGAGTCCCCGTTTGAAGCGGGGGGTCGAATAGGGGAGCAGTACTTC
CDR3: CAISESPFEAGGRIGEQYF

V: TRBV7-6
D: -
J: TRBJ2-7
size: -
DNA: TGTGCCAGCAGCTCGGGACAACTATTTCACGAGCAGTACTTC
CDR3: CASSSGQLFHEQYF

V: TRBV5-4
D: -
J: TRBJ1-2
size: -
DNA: TGTGCCAGCAGCTACAGGGTTGAGGGCTACACCTTC
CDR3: CASSYRVEGYTF

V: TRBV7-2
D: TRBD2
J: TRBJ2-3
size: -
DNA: TGTGCCAGCAGCTTAGACTACCTAGCGGGGGTCACAGATACGCAGTATTTT
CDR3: CASSLDYLAGVTDTQYF

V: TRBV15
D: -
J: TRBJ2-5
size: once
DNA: TGTGCCACCAGCCCCCAAGGAGGGACCTCTCAAGAGACCCAGTACTTC
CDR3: CATSPQGGTSQETQYF

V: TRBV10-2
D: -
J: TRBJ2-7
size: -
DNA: TGCGCCAGCCAGGGACTCTTAGAGCAGTACTTC
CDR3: CASQGLLEQYF

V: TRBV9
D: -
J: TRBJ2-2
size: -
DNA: TGTGCCAGCAGCGCGGAACAGTACACCGGGGAGCTGTTTTTT
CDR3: CASSAEQYTGELFF

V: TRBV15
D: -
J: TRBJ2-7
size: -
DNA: TGTGCCACCAGTAGGAGGGGGCAAGAGGGTTACGAGCAGTACTTC
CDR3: CATSRRGQEGYEQYF

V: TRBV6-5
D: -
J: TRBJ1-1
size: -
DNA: TGTGCCAGCAGTAACGCTGGCGGGCTGAACACTGAAGCTTTCTTT
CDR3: CASSNAGGLNTEAFF

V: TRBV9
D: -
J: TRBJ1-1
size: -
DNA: TGTGCCAGCAGCGTAGGTAGGAACACTGAAGCTTTCTTT
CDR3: CASSVGRNTEAFF

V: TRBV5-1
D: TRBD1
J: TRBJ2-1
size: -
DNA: TGCGCCAGCAGCCCGGACAGGCACGATGAGCAGTTCTTC
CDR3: CASSPDRHDEQFF

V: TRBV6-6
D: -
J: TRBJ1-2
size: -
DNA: TGTGCCAGCAGTGGAACTCAGGATTACGGCTACACCTTC
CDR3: CASSGTQDYGYTF

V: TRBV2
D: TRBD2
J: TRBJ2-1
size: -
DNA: TGTGCCAGCAGTGAATCGGGCGGGGGGGCCTTCTTCGATGAGCAGTTCTTC
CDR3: CASSESGGGAFFDEQFF

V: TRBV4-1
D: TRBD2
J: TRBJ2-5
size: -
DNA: TGCGCCAGCAGCCAGCGGGGGGGCACAGGAGAGACCCAGTACTTC
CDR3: CASSQRGGTGETQYF

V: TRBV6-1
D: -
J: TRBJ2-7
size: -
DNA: TGTGCCAGCAGTGAAGCACAGGGTTCTTCCTACGAGCAGTACTTC
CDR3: CASSEAQGSSYEQYF

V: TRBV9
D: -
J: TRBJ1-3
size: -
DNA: TGTGCCAGCAGCGTAGATCAGGGGTCGGGAAACACCATATATTTT
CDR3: CASSVDQGSGNTIYF

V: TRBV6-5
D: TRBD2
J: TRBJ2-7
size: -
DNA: TGTGCCAGCAGTTACTCGCTTAGCGGGGGTAGTTTC
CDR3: CASSYSLSGGSF

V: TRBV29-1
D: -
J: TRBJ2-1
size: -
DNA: TGCAGCGTTGAAGATGCGGCAATACGCATCAATGAGCAGTTCTTC
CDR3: CSVEDAAIRINEQFF

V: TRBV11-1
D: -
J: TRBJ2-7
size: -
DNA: TGTGCCAGCAGCTTAACGGGGTACAACGAGCAGTACTTC
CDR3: CASSLTGYNEQYF

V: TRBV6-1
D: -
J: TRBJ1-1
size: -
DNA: TGTGCCAGCCCCCGAGGGGGGGTCGGTGAAGCTTTCTTT
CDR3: CASPRGGVGEAFF

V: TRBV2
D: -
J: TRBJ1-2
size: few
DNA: TGTGCCAGCAGCCTCTATCTTCTCTTC
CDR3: CASSLYLLF

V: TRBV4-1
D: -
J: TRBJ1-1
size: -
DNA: TGCGCCAGCAGCCAAGAGCCGGGAGATTTGAACACTGAAGCTTTCTTT
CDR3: CASSQEPGDLNTEAFF

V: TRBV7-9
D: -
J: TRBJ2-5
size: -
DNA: TGTGCCAGCAGCTTAGGTCCGAGAGCCTCGGAGACCCAGTACTTC
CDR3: CASSLGPRASETQYF

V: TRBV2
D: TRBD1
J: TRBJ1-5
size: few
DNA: TGTGCCAGCAGTGCGGGACAGGGGGTCAATCAGCCCCAGCATTTT
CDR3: CASSAGQGVNQPQHF

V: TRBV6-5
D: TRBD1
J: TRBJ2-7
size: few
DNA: TGTGCCAGCAGAACGCCGGGACAGGGGTTCAACGAGCAGTACTTC
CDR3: CASRTPGQGFNEQYF

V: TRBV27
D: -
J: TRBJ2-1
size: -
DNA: TGTGCCAGCAGCCCCGGATTGGAGTTCGTTGAGCAGTTCTTC
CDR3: CASSPGLEFVEQFF

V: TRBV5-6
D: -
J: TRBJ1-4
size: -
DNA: TGTGCCAGCAGACCGGGGAGCCTTAATGAAAAACTGTTTTTT
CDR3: CASRPGSLNEKLFF